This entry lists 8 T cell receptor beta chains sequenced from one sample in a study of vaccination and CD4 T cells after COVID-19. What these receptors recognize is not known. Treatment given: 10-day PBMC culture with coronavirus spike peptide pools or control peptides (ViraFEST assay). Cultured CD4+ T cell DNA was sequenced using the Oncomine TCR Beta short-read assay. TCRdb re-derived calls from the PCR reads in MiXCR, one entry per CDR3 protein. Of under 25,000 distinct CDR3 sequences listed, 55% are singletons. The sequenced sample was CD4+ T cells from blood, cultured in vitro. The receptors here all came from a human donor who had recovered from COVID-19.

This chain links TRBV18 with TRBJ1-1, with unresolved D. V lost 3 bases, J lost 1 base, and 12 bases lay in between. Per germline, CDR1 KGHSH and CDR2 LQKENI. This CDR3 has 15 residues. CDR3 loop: CASSPTEHPNTEAFF. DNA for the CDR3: TGTGCCAGCTCACCGACGGAACACCCGAACACTGAAGCTTTCTTT.

This CDR3 is CASSFLPGPNSPLHF. Here the CDR3 DNA reads TGCGCCAGCAGCTTCCTTCCCGGGCCGAATTCACCCCTCCACTTT. The V call is TRBV5-1, the J call TRBJ1-6; D not resolved. In germline, CDR1 is SGHRS, CDR2 YFSETQ. With 2 bases removed from V and 7 bases from J, the gap between germline ends came to 13 bases. The CDR3 length is 15 residues.

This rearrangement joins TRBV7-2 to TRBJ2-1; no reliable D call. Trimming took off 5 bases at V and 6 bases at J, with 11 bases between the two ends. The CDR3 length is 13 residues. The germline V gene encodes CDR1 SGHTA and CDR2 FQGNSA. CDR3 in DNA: TGTGCCAGCAGCCCTTCCACCCGCAATGAGCAGTTCTTC. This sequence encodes CASSPSTRNEQFF. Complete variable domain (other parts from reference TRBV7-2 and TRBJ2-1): GAGVSQSPSNKVTEKGKDVELRCDPISGHTALYWYRQSLGQGLEFLIYFQGNSAPDKSGLPSDRFSAERTGGSVSTLTIQRTQQEDSAVYLCASSPSTRNEQFFGPGTRLTVL.

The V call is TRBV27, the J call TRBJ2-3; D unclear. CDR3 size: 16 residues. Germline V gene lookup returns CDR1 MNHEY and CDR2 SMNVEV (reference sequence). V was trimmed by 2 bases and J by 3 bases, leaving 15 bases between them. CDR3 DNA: TGTGCCAGCAGTTTAGGTGCTCGAACAGAGACAGATACGCAGTATTTT. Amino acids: CASSLGARTETDTQYF.

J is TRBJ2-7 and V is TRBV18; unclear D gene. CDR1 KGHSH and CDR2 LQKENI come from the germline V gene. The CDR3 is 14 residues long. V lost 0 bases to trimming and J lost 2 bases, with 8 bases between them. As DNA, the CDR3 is TGTGCCAGCTCACCACCATCGGTCCCCTACGAGCAGTACTTC. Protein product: CASSPPSVPYEQYF.

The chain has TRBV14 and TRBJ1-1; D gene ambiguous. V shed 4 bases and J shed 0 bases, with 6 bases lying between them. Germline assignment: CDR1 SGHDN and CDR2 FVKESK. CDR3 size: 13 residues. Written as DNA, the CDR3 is TGTGCCAGCAGCCCTGTAATGAACACTGAAGCTTTCTTT. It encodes CASSPVMNTEAFF.

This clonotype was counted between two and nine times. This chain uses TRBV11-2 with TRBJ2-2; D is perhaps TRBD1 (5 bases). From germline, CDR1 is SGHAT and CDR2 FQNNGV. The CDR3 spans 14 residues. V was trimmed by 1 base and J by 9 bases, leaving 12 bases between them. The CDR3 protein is CASSLGGSPRELFF. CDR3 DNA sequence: TGTGCCAGCAGCTTAGGGGGCTCCCCAAGGGAGCTGTTTTTT. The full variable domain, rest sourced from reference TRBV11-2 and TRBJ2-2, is EAGVAQSPRYKIIEKRQSVAFWCNPISGHATLYWYQQILGQGPKLLIQFQNNGVVDDSQLPKDRFSAERLKGVDSTLKIQPAKLEDSAVYLCASSLGGSPRELFFGEGSRLTVL.

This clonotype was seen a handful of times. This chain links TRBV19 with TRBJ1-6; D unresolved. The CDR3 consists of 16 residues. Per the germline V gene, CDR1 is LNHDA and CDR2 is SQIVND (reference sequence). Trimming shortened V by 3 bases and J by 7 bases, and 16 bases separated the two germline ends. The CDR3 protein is CASSIRAKGFNSPLHF. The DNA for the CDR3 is TGTGCCAGTAGTATTCGGGCCAAGGGATTCAATTCACCCCTCCACTTT.